The 9 T cell receptor beta chains presented below share a single source sample, sequenced in a study of cytomegalovirus exposure and HLA in healthy donors. Libraries were prepared by immunoSEQ multiplex PCR; TCRdb keeps only in-frame clonotypes and omits some of them. The sample carries 100,000 to 150,000 clones, around 95% recorded once. The sequenced sample was PBMCs. These receptors were taken from a man aged 18 to 29 in good health and CMV-seronegative.

The chain links TRBV9 to TRBJ2-3; TRBD1 matches 8 bases. The CDR3 is 16 residues long. V lost 2 bases to trimming and J lost 2 bases; unmatched junction nucleotides: 7. Germline CDR1 and CDR2: SGDLS and YYNGEE. CDR3 region: CASSVRQGSNTDTQYF. The CDR3 DNA reads TGTGCCAGCAGCGTCAGACAGGGGTCAAACACAGATACGCAGTATTTT.

The V call is TRBV28, the J call TRBJ2-3, with TRBD2 matching over 8 bases. Trimming took 7 bases from V and 1 from J; bases not matched to a gene: 4. Germline V gene lookup returns CDR1 MDHEN and CDR2 SYDVKM. This CDR3 is 14 amino acids long. The CDR3 protein is CASTLAGRTDTQYF. The CDR3 DNA reads TGTGCCAGCACTCTAGCGGGCCGCACAGATACGCAGTATTTT.

The chain joins TRBV11-2 to TRBJ1-1; D gene ambiguous. Trimming stripped 5 bases from V and 6 bases from J, with 13 bases between. Per germline, CDR1 SGHAT and CDR2 FQNNGV. The CDR3 is made up of 13 amino acids. CDR3 sequence (DNA): TGTGCCAGCAGCCAGACCCGAGAGGCTGAAGCTTTCTTT. It is translated as CASSQTREAEAFF.

The gene calls are TRBV5-6 and TRBJ1-2; D not certain. V lost 5 bases to trimming and J lost 8 bases, with 16 bases between them. CDR1 is SGHDT and CDR2 is YYEEEE in the germline V gene. This CDR3 has 13 residues. CDR3 sequence (DNA): TGTGCCAGCAGTCAAGGTTGGAGGCTCGGCTACACCTTC. Its protein product is CASSQGWRLGYTF.

This clone was detected only once. Other nucleotide sequences in the sample specify the same CDR3. This chain uses TRBV27 with TRBJ2-7, with 8 bases lining up with TRBD1. The CDR3 covers 14 residues. Germline trimming cut 6 bases from V and 3 bases from J; bases unmatched to any gene: 7. CDR1 and CDR2 (germline): MNHEY, SMNVEV (reference sequence). The CDR3: CASSPGTGLYEQYF. Written as DNA, the CDR3 is TGTGCCAGCAGCCCCGGGACAGGACTCTACGAGCAGTACTTC.

V usage is TRBV5-6 and J usage is TRBJ2-7; TRBD1 matches at 10 bases. This CDR3 is 14 amino acids long. With V trimmed by 2 bases and J by 3 bases, 2 bases remained unmatched. Germline CDR1 and CDR2: SGHDT and YYEEEE. As DNA, the CDR3 is TGTGCCAGCAGCTTAGGGACAGGGGTCTACGAGCAGTACTTC. It translates to CASSLGTGVYEQYF.

The chain joins TRBV19 to TRBJ1-5; D is possibly TRBD1 (5 bases). Trimming removed 3 bases from V and 7 bases from J, with 10 bases in between. CDR3 length: 13 amino acids. Germline assignment: CDR1 LNHDA and CDR2 SQIVND (reference sequence). CDR3 in DNA: TGTGCCAGTAGTATTCAGGGAAGACAGCCCCAGCATTTT. Its translation: CASSIQGRQPQHF.

The chain is built from TRBV5-4 and TRBJ2-1; 7 bases fit TRBD1. Trimming removed 0 bases from V and 3 bases from J; junction bases left unmatched: 12. The germline gives CDR1 SGHNT, CDR2 YYREEE (reference sequence). This CDR3 comprises 18 residues. CDR3 sequence: CASSLGVMLGTVYNEQFF. The CDR3 DNA is TGTGCCAGCAGCTTGGGGGTTATGTTGGGGACAGTCTACAATGAGCAGTTCTTC.

The chain couples TRBV2 to TRBJ2-7; TRBD1 matches at 9 bases. V trimming: 5 bases; J trimming: 0 bases; junction bases outside the gene matches: 8. The CDR3 has 16 residues. The germline CDR1 and CDR2 sequences are SNHLY and FYNNEI. CDR3 sequence: CASSPPGQGYSYEQYF. The CDR3 DNA reads TGTGCCAGCAGTCCACCGGGACAGGGATACTCCTACGAGCAGTACTTC.